A selection of T cell receptor beta chains follows, all from one sample in a study of T cells in Graves' hyperthyroidism and ophthalmopathy. One entry per CDR3 protein results from TCRdb running MiXCR on the multiplex PCR reads. The data hold 700,000 or so distinct CDR3 sequences, with about 15% observed a single time. Material for sequencing was blood. These receptors were taken from a man aged 18-30 years with Graves' hyperthyroidism. Each CDR3 is given with its conserved first and last residue. The D gene is left open where the match is weak. Size values are once, few and many counts, or a class for expanded clones, and some rows have none.

clone_size j_call v_call d_call cdr3_nt cdr3_aa
. TRBJ2-2 TRBV7-9 . TGTGCCAGCAACCCAAGGGGGGACACCGGGGAGCTGTTTTTT CASNPRGDTGELFF
. TRBJ2-1 TRBV15 . TGTGCCACCGCCGGCCGATCCTACAATGAGCAGTTCTTC CATAGRSYNEQFF
few TRBJ2-2 TRBV30 . TGTGCCTGGACATGGGGGAACACCGGGGAGCTGTTTTTT CAWTWGNTGELFF
many TRBJ1-1 TRBV12-3/TRBV12-4 TRBD1 TGTGCCAGCAGTTCAGTGGACAGGGGGCGCGTTGAAGCTTTCTTT CASSSVDRGRVEAFF
many TRBJ2-7 TRBV6-1 TRBD2 TGTGCCAGCAGTGAACACCCCCCCGGACTAGCGGGAGGGCCTGAGTACGAGCAGTACTTC CASSEHPPGLAGGPEYEQYF
many TRBJ2-1 TRBV12-3/TRBV12-4 . TGTGCCAGCAGTTCTCTTAGGTTATCCTACAATGAGCAGTTCTTC CASSSLRLSYNEQFF
. TRBJ1-5 TRBV2 . TGTGCCAGCAGGATCTTAAGTAATCAGCCCCAGCATTTT CASRILSNQPQHF
many TRBJ1-2 TRBV9 . TGTGCCAGCAGCCGAGGGGGAATCCAACCAGCTAACTATGGCTACACCTTC CASSRGGIQPANYGYTF
many TRBJ2-1 TRBV27 TRBD2 TGTGCCAGCAGTTTCACTAGCGGGATTTCGGGTGAGCAGTTCTTC CASSFTSGISGEQFF
many TRBJ2-7 TRBV10-3 . TGTGCCATCAGTGGAGGGGAGGTCTACGAGCAGTACTTC CAISGGEVYEQYF
. TRBJ1-5 TRBV11-2 TRBD1 TGCGCCAGCAGCTGCGGACAGGGGGTTTATCAGCCCCAGCATTTT CASSCGQGVYQPQHF
. TRBJ2-1 TRBV3-1 . TGTGCCAGCAGCCCCGAGGGGGGGGAGCAGTTCTTC CASSPEGGEQFF
. TRBJ2-1 TRBV11-2 . TGTGCCAGCAGCTACGATCGGGGGATTGAGCAGTTCTTC CASSYDRGIEQFF
. TRBJ2-1 TRBV11-1 . TGTGCCAGCAGCCAAGACGCAGAATACAATGAGCAGTTCTTC CASSQDAEYNEQFF
. TRBJ2-1 TRBV20-1 TRBD1 TGCAGTGCTAGAGTTTACTTGGGGACAGGGCCTTACAATGAGCAGTTCTTC CSARVYLGTGPYNEQFF
few TRBJ1-2 TRBV4-1 . TGCGCCAGCAGCCACGCACCAGGGGGCTACACCTTC CASSHAPGGYTF
many TRBJ2-1 TRBV20-1 . TGCAGTGCTCCTTCCCGGGGCAGGGAGCAGTTCTTC CSAPSRGREQFF
few TRBJ2-4 TRBV13 TRBD1 TGTGCCAGCAGCTTAGAGACAGGGTCTAACATTCAGTACTTC CASSLETGSNIQYF